These 27 T cell receptor beta chains were all obtained from the same sample, sequenced in a study of control samples from healthy donors and cancer patients. Sequencing was performed with immunoSEQ multiplex PCR; in TCRdb, only in-frame clones are kept and a portion is missing. The data contain about 410,000 clones, more than 80% of them singletons. Sequenced sample: PBMCs. The receptors stem from a man aged 40-50 years with head and neck cancer.

The chain uses TRBV28 and TRBJ2-7; perhaps D is TRBD1 or TRBD2 (5 bases each). Germline CDR1 MDHEN, CDR2 SYDVKM. The CDR3 has 13 amino acids. Trimming pared 11 bases from V and 2 bases from J, leaving 16 bases between. DNA for the CDR3: TGTGCCTCCACCCCCGGGGCTACCTACGAGCAGTACTTC. It specifies CASTPGATYEQYF.

J is TRBJ2-2 and V is TRBV11-3; possibly TRBD1 for D (6 bases). This CDR3 is 14 amino acids long. The germline V gene encodes CDR1 SGHNT and CDR2 YENEEA. V was shortened by 5 bases and J by 0 bases, with 7 bases between the two germline ends. CDR3 in amino acids: CASSGTTNTGELFF. Here the CDR3 DNA reads TGTGCCAGCAGCGGGACAACGAACACCGGGGAGCTGTTTTTT.

The gene calls are TRBV29-1 and TRBJ2-5, with 11 bases fitting TRBD2. This CDR3 is built from 14 residues. With V trimmed by 6 bases and J by 5 bases, 8 bases remained unmatched. The germline gives CDR1 SQVTM, CDR2 ANQGSEA. The CDR3 sequence: CSVVAGGLYETQYF. The CDR3 nucleotides read TGCAGCGTAGTAGCGGGAGGGCTGTATGAGACCCAGTACTTC.

This rearrangement joins TRBV19 to TRBJ1-2; tentative D call: TRBD1 (5 bases). V shed 7 bases and J shed 2 bases, with 11 bases lying between them. This CDR3 has 13 amino acids. Per germline, CDR1 LNHDA and CDR2 SQIVND (reference sequence). CDR3 coding DNA: TGTGCCAGTAAGGCGGGGACCAACTATGGCTACACCTTC. It translates to CASKAGTNYGYTF. Complete variable domain (other parts from reference TRBV19 and TRBJ1-2): DGGITQSPKYLFRKEGQNVTLSCEQNLNHDAMYWYRQDPGQGLRLIYYSQIVNDFQKGDIAEGYSVSREKKESFPLTVTSAQKNPTAFYLCASKAGTNYGYTFGSGTRLTVV.

The CDR3, as DNA: TGTGCCAGCATCCTAGGGGGGGGACAGCAAGCTTTCTTT. This translates into CASILGGGQQAFF. This chain connects TRBV25-1 to TRBJ1-1, with 7 positions matching TRBD1. Germline-derived CDR1 and CDR2 are MGHDK and SYGVNS. V dropped 7 bases and J dropped 9; count of bases not matched to a gene: 11. The CDR3 contains 13 residues. Full variable domain (rest looked up from reference TRBV25-1 and TRBJ1-1): EADIYQTPRYLVIGTGKKITLECSQTMGHDKMYWYQQDPGMELHLIHYSYGVNSTEKGDLSSESTVSRIRTEHFPLTLESARPSHTSQYLCASILGGGQQAFFGQGTRLTVV.

This chain joins TRBV28 and TRBJ1-2; unclear D gene. Trimming stripped 8 bases from V and 4 bases from J, with 14 bases between. The CDR3 length is 13 residues. The germline V gene encodes CDR1 MDHEN and CDR2 SYDVKM. Here the CDR3 DNA reads TGTGCCAGCCGACCGGGAGATCCCTATGGCTACACCTTC. Encoded protein: CASRPGDPYGYTF.

V and J are TRBV28 and TRBJ2-4; D perhaps matches TRBD2 (6 bases). The CDR3 totals 19 residues. The V end lost 4 bases, the J end lost 0 bases, and 22 bases lay between the germline ends. Looked up from germline, CDR1 is MDHEN and CDR2 is SYDVKM. The CDR3 here is CASSSLGRGGVGAKNIQYF. The DNA for the CDR3 is TGTGCCAGCAGTTCCCTAGGGAGAGGAGGGGTTGGAGCCAAAAACATTCAGTACTTC.

The rearrangement joins TRBV6-1 to TRBJ2-7; 8 bases line up with TRBD1. Per germline, CDR1 MNHNS and CDR2 SASEGT. This CDR3 is built from 14 residues. With 1 base clipped from V and 5 bases from J, the junction kept 4 bases outside the gene matches. CDR3 in amino acids: CASSEGTGRHEQYF. The CDR3 DNA is TGTGCCAGCAGTGAAGGGACAGGGCGCCACGAGCAGTACTTC.

The V gene is TRBV28, the J gene TRBJ2-2; a weak D match, TRBD1 (5 bases). The CDR3 runs 13 residues. The V end was cut by 10 bases, the J end by 5 bases, with 14 bases between. In germline, CDR1 is MDHEN, CDR2 SYDVKM. The CDR3 nucleotides are TGTGCCACTCAAAGGACACCAACCGGGGAGCTGTTTTTT. This codes for CATQRTPTGELFF.

The gene calls are TRBV5-1 and TRBJ1-1; a weak D match, TRBD1 (5 bases). CDR1 SGHRS and CDR2 YFSETQ come from the germline V gene. CDR3 length: 13 residues. The V and J ends lost 4 bases and 3 bases respectively, with 10 bases between them. CDR3 bases: TGCGCCAGCAGCGATCAGGGCCACACTGAAGCTTTCTTT. Protein sequence: CASSDQGHTEAFF.

Concerning this clone: A read error may account for a junction end that differs from germline. J is TRBJ2-3 and V is TRBV29-1; TRBD2 agrees at 9 bases. The CDR3 is 14 residues long. CDR1 and CDR2 (germline): SQVTM, ANQGSEA. Here the CDR3 DNA reads TGCAGCGCTGAATTGGCGGGAGGGCCAGATACGCAGTATTTT. It specifies CSAELAGGPDTQYF.

The J gene is TRBJ2-7, the V gene TRBV7-9, with TRBD1 matching over 12 bases. In germline, CDR1 is SEHNR, CDR2 FQNEAQ (reference sequence). The CDR3 spans 17 residues. Trimming at V came to 5 bases and at J to 6 bases, leaving 14 bases not matched to a gene. The CDR3 DNA reads as TGTGCCAGCAGCCTCCCGGGACAGGGGGCGCTGGGGCCCGAGCAGTACTTC. Residues: CASSLPGQGALGPEQYF.

The chain couples TRBV7-3 to TRBJ1-5; TRBD1 aligns across 7 bases. CDR1 is SGHTA and CDR2 is FQGTGA in the germline V gene. This CDR3 has 15 amino acids. V gave up 5 bases and J gave up 1 base; unmatched junction bases: 5. The CDR3 DNA reads TGTGCCAGCAGCCTTACAGGGGCAAGCAATCAGCCCCAGCATTTT. Its protein is CASSLTGASNQPQHF.

This chain joins TRBV15 and TRBJ2-4; 9 nucleotides agree with TRBD2. CDR3 length: 22 residues. Germline V gene sequence: CDR1 LNHNV, CDR2 YYDKDF (reference sequence). V lost 9 bases, J lost 0 bases, and 27 bases stayed unmatched. This chain's CDR3 is CATTDLPQASGAGVLAKNIQYF. DNA for the CDR3: TGTGCCACAACCGACCTACCCCAGGCTAGCGGGGCCGGTGTACTAGCCAAAAACATTCAGTACTTC.

This clone was picked up one time. This sequence joins TRBV5-4 and TRBJ2-7, with D tentatively TRBD1 (7 bases). This CDR3 region has 14 residues. The V end lost 4 bases, the J end lost 1 base, and 12 bases lay between the germline ends. CDR1 and CDR2 (germline): SGHNT, YYREEE (reference sequence). The chain's CDR3 is CASSDPGGSYEQYF. The CDR3 DNA follows: TGTGCCAGCAGCGACCCAGGGGGGTCCTACGAGCAGTACTTC. Complete variable domain (other parts from reference TRBV5-4 and TRBJ2-7): ETGVTQSPTHLIKTRGQQVTLRCSSQSGHNTVSWYQQALGQGPQFIFQYYREEENGRGNFPPRFSGLQFPNYSSELNVNALELDDSALYLCASSDPGGSYEQYFGPGTRLTVT.

The chain is built from TRBV11-2 and TRBJ2-5; tentatively, D is TRBD2 (6 bases). The CDR3 runs 13 residues. Trimming took off 6 bases at V and 2 bases at J, with 10 bases between the two ends. The germline CDR1 and CDR2 sequences are SGHAT and FQNNGV. CDR3 DNA sequence: TGTGCCAGCAGAGTGAGCGGGCAAGAGACCCAGTACTTC. Encoded protein: CASRVSGQETQYF.

This chain links TRBV15 with TRBJ1-2; the D gene is possibly TRBD1 (6 bases). The V gene lost 0 bases and the J gene lost 0 bases, with 14 bases spanning the gap. The length of the CDR3 is 17 residues. In germline, CDR1 is LNHNV, CDR2 YYDKDF (reference sequence). The CDR3 sequence: CATSREWGGLANYGYTF. CDR3 nucleotides: TGTGCCACCAGCAGAGAGTGGGGGGGCCTAGCTAACTATGGCTACACCTTC.

The V and J genes are TRBV6-5 and TRBJ2-7, with D perhaps TRBD2 (6 bases). This CDR3 has 15 amino acids. V was shortened by 6 bases and J by 2 bases, with 17 bases between the two germline ends. From germline, CDR1 is MNHEY and CDR2 SVGAGI. This CDR3 reads CASSIGEAGTYEQYF. The DNA of the CDR3 is TGTGCCAGCAGCATTGGGGAGGCGGGGACCTACGAGCAGTACTTC.

The rearrangement links TRBV27 to TRBJ2-5, with D perhaps assigned TRBD1 or TRBD2 (6 bases each). The V gene lost 0 bases and the J gene lost 5 bases, with 16 bases spanning the gap. The CDR3 runs 16 residues. CDR1 and CDR2 from the germline V gene are MNHEY and SMNVEV (reference sequence). The CDR3 region has the DNA TGTGCCAGCAGTTTATCAACTTGGGGGGCAGGGGAGACCCAGTACTTC. Encoded protein: CASSLSTWGAGETQYF.

The chain is built from TRBV9 and TRBJ2-2; 9 bases map to TRBD2. There are 16 residues in the CDR3. The V gene's germline CDR1 is SGDLS and CDR2 YYNGEE. V was pared by 1 base and J by 4 bases, with 5 bases of the junction left unmatched. CDR3 loop: CASSVLAGVPTGELFF. The CDR3 DNA sequence: TGTGCCAGCAGCGTATTAGCGGGGGTTCCCACCGGGGAGCTGTTTTTT.

For the CDR3, the DNA is TGTGCCACCGAGGAGGACAGGGTGCCTCACGAGCAGTACTTC. It translates to CATEEDRVPHEQYF. V and J are TRBV24-1 and TRBJ2-7; 8 bases line up with TRBD1. The CDR3 runs 14 residues. CDR1 KGHDR and CDR2 SFDVKD come from the germline V gene. Unmatched junction bases numbered 11, after V lost 9 bases and J lost 5 bases.

CDR3 sequence (DNA): TGTGCCAGCAGTCAAACGGGACCACCGAACACTGAAGCTTTCTTT. This gives the protein CASSQTGPPNTEAFF. This chain joins TRBV28 and TRBJ1-1; D is perhaps TRBD1 (5 bases). V was trimmed by 5 bases and J by 1 base, leaving 14 bases between them. This CDR3 comprises 15 residues. Germline loops: CDR1 MDHEN, CDR2 SYDVKM.

The genes are TRBV6-1 and TRBJ2-3; 8 nucleotides line up with TRBD1. This CDR3 spans 16 amino acids. CDR1 MNHNS and CDR2 SASEGT come from the germline V gene. The V gene end was trimmed by 4 bases and the J gene end by 0 bases; junction bases not matched to a gene: 6. This chain's CDR3 is CASSVDRGYSTDTQYF. DNA for the CDR3: TGTGCCAGCAGTGTCGACAGGGGATACAGCACAGATACGCAGTATTTT.

The gene calls are TRBV7-9 and TRBJ2-4; TRBD1 is a possible D gene (6 bases). The CDR3 loop spans 12 amino acids. Trimming shortened V by 5 bases and J by 9 bases, and 11 bases separated the two germline ends. Germline loops: CDR1 SEHNR, CDR2 FQNEAQ (reference sequence). The CDR3 is CASSPTGSIQYF. The CDR3 DNA follows: TGTGCCAGCAGCCCAACAGGGTCCATTCAGTACTTC. Full variable domain (remainder filled in from reference TRBV7-9 and TRBJ2-4): DTGVSQNPRHKITKRGQNVTFRCDPISEHNRLYWYRQTLGQGPEFLTYFQNEAQLEKSRLLSDRFSAERPKGSFSTLEIQRTEQGDSAMYLCASSPTGSIQYFGAGTRLSVL.

The chain employs TRBV18 and TRBJ2-7; no reliable D call. The germline CDR1 and CDR2 sequences are KGHSH and LQKENI. The CDR3 is 12 amino acids. Trimming took off 4 bases at V and 6 bases at J, with 10 bases between the two ends. The CDR3 DNA reads as TGTGCCAGCTCACTTGCTACGAGCGAGCAGTACTTC. Residues: CASSLATSEQYF.

This clone was seen just once. One end of the junction fails to match germline, which may point to a read error. V gene TRBV10-1 combines with J gene TRBJ2-2; tentatively, D is TRBD2 (5 bases). The germline CDR1 and CDR2 sequences are WNHNN and SYGVQD (reference sequence). CDR3 length: 11 residues. The CDR3 here is CPRLEHRGAVF. As DNA, the CDR3 is TGTCCTCGACTCGAACACCGGGGAGCTGTTTTT.

The V and J genes are TRBV12-2 and TRBJ1-3. TRBV12-2 is given as a pseudogene. This CDR3 contains 11 residues. CDR3 DNA: TGTGCAAGAAACTCTGGAAACACCATATATTTT. Protein: CARNSGNTIYF.